The 26 T cell receptor beta chains below come from one sample, sequenced in a study of blood T cell repertoires in COVID-19 (dated by TCRdb to about 2020). Library generation was performed with the immunoSEQ multiplex PCR assay. TCRdb re-hosts the immuneACCESS table, in-frame sequences only. Its copies lack some clones; in the studies checked, an unresolved V gene accounts for under half of them, and the cause for the rest is not known. Present in this sample are 470,000 or so clones, over 75% of which were seen just once. The top ten clones comprise under 4% of the sample. The material sequenced was peripheral blood. The origin of the receptors is a human donor in a cohort sampled during active COVID-19.

This chain uses TRBV7-3 with TRBJ2-2; TRBD2 might be the D (7 bases). The CDR3 spans 16 residues. Trimming cost V 2 bases and J 1 base, with 11 bases left between them. Germline V gene data show CDR1 as SGHTA and CDR2 as FQGTGA. The CDR3 nucleotides read TGTGCCAGCAGCTTAGGAGGGGGGGGGAACACCGGGGAGCTGTTTTTT. It translates to CASSLGGGGNTGELFF. Drawing the rest from reference TRBV7-3 and TRBJ2-2, the complete variable domain is GAGVSQTPSNKVTEKGKYVELRCDPISGHTALYWYRQSLGQGPEFLIYFQGTGAADDSGLPNDRFFAVRPEGSVSTLKIQRTERGDSAVYLCASSLGGGGNTGELFFGEGSRLTVL.

This clone was observed once. V is TRBV7-8 and J is TRBJ1-1; no clear D gene. The CDR3 runs to 14 residues. In germline, CDR1 is SGHVS, CDR2 FQNEAQ. Trimming stripped 6 bases from V and 4 bases from J, with 15 bases between. CDR3 in amino acids: CASRLQMAGTEAFF. The CDR3, as DNA: TGTGCCAGCAGGTTACAGATGGCGGGCACTGAAGCTTTCTTT.

The chain has TRBV29-1 and TRBJ2-1; tentatively, D is TRBD2 (5 bases). Germline CDR1 and CDR2: SQVTM and ANQGSEA. The CDR3 has 16 residues. V was cut by 4 bases and J by 0 bases, with 16 bases left in between. CDR3 sequence: CSVGERWPSSYNEQFF. CDR3 DNA: TGCAGCGTTGGGGAGCGGTGGCCAAGCTCCTACAATGAGCAGTTCTTC.

With respect to this clone: Other nucleotide sequences from this sample produce the same CDR3. The chain combines TRBV19 with TRBJ2-3, with D possibly TRBD1 on 5 matching bases. The CDR3 loop spans 15 amino acids. The ends were cut back, 0 bases at V and 1 base at J, with 8 bases in the middle. Germline values: CDR1 LNHDA, CDR2 SQIVND (reference sequence). The CDR3 sequence is CASSIEAQGTDTQYF. The CDR3 DNA reads TGTGCCAGTAGTATAGAGGCACAGGGCACAGATACGCAGTATTTT.

The J gene is TRBJ2-7, the V gene TRBV11-3, with TRBD1 as a possible D gene (5 bases). Trimming removed 6 bases at V and 5 bases at J, with 14 bases between. This CDR3 is built from 13 residues. Germline loops: CDR1 SGHNT, CDR2 YENEEA. This CDR3 reads CASSLGWGHEQYF. The CDR3 DNA is TGTGCCAGCAGTCTAGGCTGGGGCCACGAGCAGTACTTC.

The sample holds many counts of this clone. This chain joins TRBV9 and TRBJ2-5, with 10 bases lining up with TRBD2. With 2 bases clipped from V and 5 bases from J, the junction kept 9 bases outside the gene matches. Per the germline V gene, CDR1 is SGDLS and CDR2 is YYNGEE. This CDR3 has 16 residues. This CDR3 is CASSVTALAGEETQYF. The CDR3 DNA follows: TGTGCCAGCAGCGTCACCGCCCTAGCGGGAGAGGAGACCCAGTACTTC. Full variable domain (rest looked up from reference TRBV9 and TRBJ2-5): DSGVTQTPKHLITATGQRVTLRCSPRSGDLSVYWYQQSLDQGLQFLIQYYNGEERAKGNILERFSAQQFPDLHSELNLSSLELGDSALYFCASSVTALAGEETQYFGPGTRLLVL.

CDR3: CASTPGQGFGNTIYF. In DNA form, the CDR3 reads TGTGCCAGCACTCCGGGACAGGGGTTTGGAAACACCATATATTTT. The chain couples TRBV6-5 to TRBJ1-3; 10 nucleotides match TRBD1. This CDR3 has 15 amino acids. V lost 7 bases, J lost 3 bases, and 6 bases stayed unmatched. Germline-derived CDR1 and CDR2 are MNHEY and SVGAGI.

This clone was recorded a few times. The V call is TRBV2, the J call TRBJ2-1; 10 bases match TRBD2. Germline V lookup: CDR1 SNHLY, CDR2 FYNNEI. V lost 6 bases, J lost 3 bases, and 11 bases stayed unmatched. The CDR3 totals 17 residues. CDR3 in DNA: TGTGCCAGCAGCGCCGAACTAGCGGGACTCCTCTACAATGAGCAGTTCTTC. It encodes CASSAELAGLLYNEQFF.

V usage is TRBV6-1 and J usage is TRBJ2-2; weak D call: TRBD1 (5 bases). Germline CDR1 reads MNHNS; CDR2 reads SASEGT. The CDR3 has 16 amino acids. Trimming left V 0 bases short and J 4 bases short, with 12 bases between. The CDR3 region has the DNA TGTGCCAGCAGTGAAGCTTCGCCAGGGATCACCGGGGAGCTGTTTTTT. It translates to CASSEASPGITGELFF.

The V call is TRBV7-3, the J call TRBJ2-1; 7 positions agree with TRBD2. Per the germline V gene, CDR1 is SGHTA and CDR2 is FQGTGA. The CDR3 loop spans 15 amino acids. V trimming: 8 bases; J trimming: 4 bases; junction bases outside the gene matches: 11. The CDR3 bases are TGTGCCAGCGCCCGGGGGGAACAAAGGTACAATGAGCAGTTCTTC. This translates into CASARGEQRYNEQFF.

The table lists this clone with a count of one. This chain uses TRBV10-3 with TRBJ1-3, with D possibly TRBD1 on 5 matching bases. The germline V and J ends were trimmed by 4 bases and 0 bases, with 10 bases remaining between them. The CDR3 has 15 amino acids. CDR1 is ENHRY, CDR2 SYGVKD, per germline. The CDR3 region has the DNA TGTGCCATCAGTGGACAGTTAAGCTCTGGAAACACCATATATTTT. Protein sequence: CAISGQLSSGNTIYF.

The rearrangement uses TRBV30 and TRBJ1-1, with 9 bases matching TRBD1. This CDR3 spans 12 amino acids. Germline CDR1 is GTSNPN and CDR2 is SVGIG (reference sequence). Trimming took 4 bases from V and 5 from J; bases not matched to a gene: 2. The CDR3 protein is CAWIDRGTEAFF. The CDR3 DNA reads as TGTGCCTGGATTGACAGGGGGACTGAAGCTTTCTTT.

This clone has more than one count but fewer than ten. The chain recombines TRBV5-1 with TRBJ2-5, with a weak D call TRBD1 (5 bases). Germline-derived CDR1 and CDR2 are SGHRS and YFSETQ. This CDR3 has 15 residues. Trimming removed 4 bases at V and 0 bases at J, with 13 bases between. The CDR3 here is CASSHDSLYQETQYF. The CDR3 coding sequence is TGCGCCAGCAGCCATGACAGCCTCTACCAAGAGACCCAGTACTTC.

V usage is TRBV28 and J usage is TRBJ2-7, with no clear D. This CDR3 is built from 11 residues. Germline V gene data show CDR1 as MDHEN and CDR2 as SYDVKM. The V end was cut by 6 bases, the J end by 7 bases, with 10 bases between. This CDR3 reads CASSDSREQYF. In DNA, the CDR3 is TGTGCCAGCAGCGATAGTCGGGAGCAGTACTTC.

This clone appeared a few times. The chain carries TRBV9 and TRBJ1-4; TRBD1 might be the D (5 bases). The V and J ends lost 2 bases and 4 bases respectively, with 9 bases between them. In germline, CDR1 is SGDLS, CDR2 YYNGEE. The CDR3 extends over 14 amino acids. The CDR3 DNA reads TGTGCCAGCAGCGTCGACAGCATTAATGAAAAACTGTTTTTT. This gives the protein CASSVDSINEKLFF.

The gene calls are TRBV5-5 and TRBJ1-4, with 8 bases that match TRBD1. J was trimmed by 8 bases and V by 2 bases; bases with no gene match: 5. CDR1 and CDR2 from the germline V gene are SGHKS and YYEKEE (reference sequence). The CDR3 has 14 residues. CDR3 nucleotide sequence: TGTGCCAGCAGCTTAACAGACAGGGGAGAAAAACTGTTTTTT. This translates into CASSLTDRGEKLFF.

The rearrangement uses TRBV30 and TRBJ2-2, with 7 bases identical to TRBD1. With 8 bases clipped from V and 0 bases from J, the junction kept 9 bases outside the gene matches. Germline V lookup: CDR1 GTSNPN, CDR2 SVGIG (reference sequence). The CDR3 contains 15 residues. CDR3 sequence reads: CAGSQGSTNTGELFF. The CDR3 DNA sequence: TGTGCCGGTTCACAGGGGAGCACGAACACCGGGGAGCTGTTTTTT.

CDR3 nucleotides: TGTGCCAGCAGCTTAACGTGGCAGAGGGAGCAGTACTTC. It is translated as CASSLTWQREQYF. J is TRBJ2-7 and V is TRBV7-8; D is ambiguous. This CDR3 has 13 residues. V shed 2 bases and J shed 7 bases, with 12 bases lying between them. Per the germline V gene, CDR1 is SGHVS and CDR2 is FQNEAQ.

The chain uses TRBV5-6 and TRBJ1-4, with 7 bases that match TRBD1. Germline CDR1 is SGHDT and CDR2 is YYEEEE. This CDR3 spans 14 amino acids. Unmatched junction bases numbered 3, after V lost 4 bases and J lost 3 bases. CDR3 loop: CASSAQGANEKLFF. As DNA, the CDR3 is TGTGCCAGCAGCGCGCAGGGGGCTAATGAAAAACTGTTTTTT.

This chain uses TRBV7-2 with TRBJ2-1; 14 nucleotides match TRBD2. Per the germline V gene, CDR1 is SGHTA and CDR2 is FQGNSA. The trim removed 5 bases at V and 5 bases at J, leaving 2 bases unmatched. The CDR3 has 15 amino acids. CDR3 in amino acids: CASSGLAGGNNEQFF. Here the CDR3 DNA reads TGTGCCAGCAGCGGACTAGCGGGAGGTAACAATGAGCAGTTCTTC.

This chain's CDR3 is CASSISPSGSYEQYF. CDR3 nucleotide sequence: TGTGCCAGTAGTATAAGTCCTAGCGGCTCCTACGAGCAGTACTTC. The gene calls are TRBV19 and TRBJ2-7; TRBD2 aligns across 7 bases. The germline gives CDR1 LNHDA, CDR2 SQIVND (reference sequence). The CDR3 is made up of 15 amino acids. Trimming took 2 bases from V and 0 from J; bases not matched to a gene: 4.

The genes are TRBV24-1 and TRBJ2-3; 10 bases match TRBD2. The CDR3 is 16 residues long. Trimming cost V 4 bases and J 8 bases; bases outside gene matches: 11. In germline, CDR1 is KGHDR, CDR2 SFDVKD. The CDR3 sequence is CATSDPSAGGPGTQYF. CDR3 nucleotide sequence: TGTGCCACCAGTGACCCTTCAGCGGGAGGGCCCGGTACGCAGTATTTT.

The chain employs TRBV5-4 and TRBJ2-5; TRBD2 agrees at 11 bases. Trimming cost V 2 bases and J 5 bases; bases outside gene matches: 11. The CDR3 has 17 residues. Germline V lookup: CDR1 SGHNT, CDR2 YYREEE (reference sequence). The CDR3 nucleotides read TGTGCCAGCAGCTTCGGGGGTAGCGGGAGGGGTTGGGAGACCCAGTACTTC. It yields the protein CASSFGGSGRGWETQYF.

This clone was counted once. V is TRBV6-1 and J is TRBJ1-2; D gene ambiguous. The CDR3 extends over 15 amino acids. The ends were cut back, 1 base at V and 8 bases at J, with 17 bases in the middle. CDR1 is MNHNS, CDR2 SASEGT, per germline. The CDR3 is CASSEVHGGWKGYTF. The CDR3 DNA is TGTGCCAGCAGTGAAGTCCACGGCGGTTGGAAGGGCTACACCTTC.

Here the CDR3 reads CAWKLQVGGELFF. DNA for the CDR3: TGTGCCTGGAAGCTCCAGGTCGGCGGGGAGCTGTTTTTT. This chain joins TRBV30 and TRBJ2-2, with D uncertain. The CDR3 is made up of 13 amino acids. Trimming removed 4 bases at V and 7 bases at J, with 13 bases between. Per the germline V gene, CDR1 is GTSNPN and CDR2 is SVGIG (reference sequence).

The chain uses TRBV3-1 (or the pseudogene TRBV3-2) and TRBJ2-7; D unresolved. The germline V gene has CDR1 LGHDT and CDR2 YNNKEL (reference sequence). CDR3 length equals 17 residues. V shed 1 base and J shed 0 bases, with 16 bases lying between them. Written as DNA, the CDR3 is TGTGCCAGCAGCCAAGTAATCTCGCGGAGTCGCTCCTACGAGCAGTACTTC. It encodes CASSQVISRSRSYEQYF.